Many counts were recorded for the clone carrying this T cell receptor beta chain. TCRdb reprocessed the 5' RACE reads with MiXCR, giving one entry per CDR3 protein. The data show approximately 84,000 distinct CDR3 sequences, under 15% seen once. These data originate in a study of early T cells in non-severe SARS-CoV-2 infection. The CDR3 sequence is 13 residues long. Trimming took off 5 bases at V and 6 bases at J, with 13 bases between the two ends. Sequencing was carried out using whole blood. This TCR was recovered from an adult who was a healthcare worker with PCR-confirmed SARS-CoV-2 infection or an uninfected control (not recorded which). This rearrangement joins TRBV12-3 or TRBV12-4 to TRBJ1-1, with a weak D call TRBD1 (6 bases). CDR3 nucleotide sequence: TGTGCCAGCAGTCTCGACAGGCGGGCTGAAGCTTTCTTT. Protein: CASSLDRRAEAFF.